This passage covers 13 T cell receptor beta chains from one sample sequenced in a study of blood T cells in healthy people across ages. Next came a second PCR, run for about 6 to 11 cycles, which used a sample-barcoded 5' primer along with a J-beta primer mix. One entry per CDR3 protein results from TCRdb running MiXCR on the 5' RACE reads. The data contain hundreds of thousands of distinct CDR3 sequences, 62% of them seen just once; the ten biggest clones take up about a quarter. Sequenced input: blood. Receptor source: a man aged 25-40 years in good health.

The V and J genes are TRBV9 and TRBJ1-6; no reliable D call. The CDR3 runs 17 residues. Germline values: CDR1 SGDLS, CDR2 YYNGEE. V shed 0 bases and J shed 3 bases, with 13 bases lying between them. The CDR3 loop reads CASSVEVQSDYNSPLHF. The CDR3 region has the DNA TGTGCCAGCAGCGTAGAGGTACAGTCAGACTATAATTCACCCCTCCACTTT.

The chain joins TRBV10-3 to TRBJ1-6; 9 positions match TRBD1. Germline values: CDR1 ENHRY, CDR2 SYGVKD. After removal of 1 base from V and 9 bases from J, the junction contained 4 bases not matched to a gene. CDR3 length: 15 residues. The chain's CDR3 is CAISELTGGSSPLHF. The CDR3 region has the DNA TGTGCCATCAGTGAGTTAACAGGGGGCTCTTCACCCCTCCACTTT.

This clonotype came up many times. The CDR3 DNA follows: TGTGCCAGCAGCTACACGGGACACCACACAGATACGCAGTATTTT. It is translated as CASSYTGHHTDTQYF. V is TRBV7-2 and J is TRBJ2-3; possible D gene TRBD1, 6 bases. There are 15 residues in the CDR3. V was clipped by 4 bases and J by 2 bases, with 13 bases between them. Germline V gene sequence: CDR1 SGHTA, CDR2 FQGNSA.

V gene TRBV4-3 combines with J gene TRBJ2-5; a weak D match, TRBD2 (6 bases). CDR1 LGHNA and CDR2 YSLEER come from the germline V gene. This CDR3 has 15 residues. With 0 bases removed from V and 2 bases from J, the gap between germline ends came to 10 bases. The CDR3 nucleotides read TGCGCCAGCAGCCAAGATTGGGACTTGCAAGAGACCCAGTACTTC. Amino acid sequence: CASSQDWDLQETQYF.

V is TRBV6-5 and J is TRBJ1-2; D unresolved. In germline, CDR1 is MNHEY, CDR2 SVGAGI. The ends were cut back, 0 bases at V and 3 bases at J, with 8 bases in the middle. The CDR3 loop spans 14 amino acids. CDR3 residues: CASSYSPGYYGYTF. CDR3 DNA sequence: TGTGCCAGCAGTTACTCCCCAGGATACTATGGCTACACCTTC.

This clonotype has only a few counts. The chain uses TRBV3-1 and TRBJ2-1, with 8 positions matching TRBD1. The CDR3 runs 16 residues. V dropped 2 bases and J dropped 7; count of bases not matched to a gene: 10. Germline V gives CDR1 LGHDT, CDR2 YNNKEL (reference sequence). CDR3 DNA sequence: TGTGCCAGCAGCCAACGACGGGACAGGCCGGCGAATGAGCAGTTCTTC. Its translation: CASSQRRDRPANEQFF.

This clonotype was counted at least ten times. The chain carries TRBV7-2 and TRBJ2-5, with 14 positions matching TRBD2. With V trimmed by 4 bases and J by 1 base, 2 bases remained unmatched. CDR1 and CDR2 from the germline V gene are SGHTA and FQGNSA. This CDR3 spans 16 amino acids. The CDR3: CASSSGLAGGQETQYF. The DNA for the CDR3 is TGTGCCAGCAGCTCCGGACTAGCGGGGGGCCAAGAGACCCAGTACTTC.

The V gene is TRBV27, the J gene TRBJ2-1; D is perhaps TRBD1 or TRBD2 (6 bases each). V was cut by 10 bases and J by 2 bases, with 15 bases left in between. The CDR3 length is 14 residues. The germline V gene encodes CDR1 MNHEY and CDR2 SMNVEV (reference sequence). CDR3 amino acids: CAISRGVTYNEQFF. The CDR3 region has the DNA TGTGCCATTTCGAGGGGGGTAACCTACAATGAGCAGTTCTTC.

The chain combines TRBV7-2 with TRBJ2-3; tentative D call: TRBD2 (5 bases). Trimming pared 5 bases from V and 4 bases from J, leaving 19 bases between. The CDR3 sequence is 16 residues long. Looked up from germline, CDR1 is SGHTA and CDR2 is FQGNSA. CDR3 DNA sequence: TGTGCCAGCAGCGAACGGACTGAACTACCCCCAGATACGCAGTATTTT. Its translation is CASSERTELPPDTQYF.

CDR3 amino acids: CASRRRGRSSYNEQFF. CDR3 coding DNA: TGTGCCAGCAGGAGGAGGGGAAGGAGCTCCTACAATGAGCAGTTCTTC. The chain couples TRBV2 to TRBJ2-1; a weak D match, TRBD2 (6 bases). With 6 bases removed from V and 0 bases from J, the gap between germline ends came to 15 bases. This CDR3 is 16 amino acids long. Per germline, CDR1 SNHLY and CDR2 FYNNEI.

This clonotype was recorded a few times. The V and J genes are TRBV7-2 and TRBJ2-7, with D perhaps matching TRBD1 (5 bases). Germline values: CDR1 SGHTA, CDR2 FQGNSA. Trimming stripped 2 bases from V and 3 bases from J, with 8 bases between. The CDR3 extends over 13 amino acids. As DNA, the CDR3 is TGTGCCAGCAGCTTATCAGGGTACTACGAGCAGTACTTC. Its protein is CASSLSGYYEQYF.

This clonotype turned up a few times. CDR3 sequence (DNA): TGTGCCAGCAGTGCCTTCTATGAGCAGTTCTTC. It specifies CASSAFYEQFF. The chain has TRBV12-3 or TRBV12-4 and TRBJ2-1; D call uncertain. V was trimmed by 5 bases and J by 8 bases, leaving 7 bases between them. This CDR3 region has 11 residues.

V gene TRBV25-1 combines with J gene TRBJ1-4; no clear D. Germline values: CDR1 MGHDK, CDR2 SYGVNS. V was shortened by 4 bases and J by 0 bases, with 12 bases between the two germline ends. The CDR3 extends over 16 amino acids. CDR3 protein: CASSGRAFATNEKLFF. In DNA form, the CDR3 reads TGTGCCAGCAGTGGTAGGGCCTTTGCAACTAATGAAAAACTGTTTTTT. Filled out from reference TRBV25-1 and TRBJ1-4, the complete variable domain reads EADIYQTPRYLVIGTGKKITLECSQTMGHDKMYWYQQDPGMELHLIHYSYGVNSTEKGDLSSESTVSRIRTEHFPLTLESARPSHTSQYLCASSGRAFATNEKLFFGSGTQLSVL.